This T cell receptor (beta chain) was obtained from a study of shared clonotypes between healthy human individuals. As for the study in general: A donor's plate count was three for CD4 naive and three for CD4 memory; CD8 naive had two and CD8 memory one.

CDR1 and CDR2 (germline): GTSNPN, SVGIG (reference sequence). Trimming took off 0 bases at V and 4 bases at J, with 16 bases between the two ends. There are 15 residues in the CDR3. CD4+ cells were split into CD45RA+ naive and CD45RA-negative memory subsets. Assay runs were performed at deep level. Genomic DNA from each subset was divided evenly over several immunoSEQ plates. The assay was immunoSEQ multiplex PCR, and TCRdb's table has in-frame clones only and misses some. Of roughly 700,000 clones listed, around two thirds are singletons. A note on this clone: Other DNA sequences in the same sample also yield this CDR3.

This clonotype was obtained from a woman aged 30 to 39 in good health. V is TRBV30 and J is TRBJ2-7; D perhaps matches TRBD2 (5 bases). The sequenced material came from memory CD4+ T cells sorted from blood. Subset here: CD45RA-negative fraction. The CDR3 loop reads CAWSVLEGLGYEQYF. The CDR3 DNA reads as TGTGCCTGGAGTGTACTAGAGGGCCTGGGATACGAGCAGTACTTC.